These 26 T cell receptor beta chains came from one sample sequenced in a study of T cell responses to AZD1222 COVID-19 vaccine. Using immunoSEQ multiplex PCR, the repertoire was profiled, and TCRdb retains in-frame clones only, with some absent. The repertoire holds 100,000 to 150,000 clones, with 85% to 95% as singletons. The sample was peripheral blood, taken on day 0 of AZD1222 vaccination. The source of these receptors is an adult in good health.

V gene TRBV28 combines with J gene TRBJ1-5; the match to TRBD1 covers 7 bases. V dropped 8 bases and J dropped 1; count of bases not matched to a gene: 5. The CDR3 is 14 residues long. Looked up from germline, CDR1 is MDHEN and CDR2 is SYDVKM. Here the CDR3 reads CASGPTGSNQPQHF. CDR3 in DNA: TGTGCCAGCGGCCCGACAGGGAGCAATCAGCCCCAGCATTTT.

This rearrangement joins TRBV6-5 to TRBJ2-7; weak D call: TRBD2 (6 bases). CDR3 length: 13 amino acids. V shed 5 bases and J shed 5 bases, with 13 bases lying between them. Germline V CDR1 and CDR2: MNHEY, SVGAGI. The CDR3 loop reads CASSLGTSNEQYF. The CDR3 bases are TGTGCCAGCAGTCTCGGGACTTCCAACGAGCAGTACTTC.

In its sample, this clone was seen once. The chain has TRBV7-2 and TRBJ1-2; 7 positions match TRBD1. The junction had 4 bases not matched to a gene; V was cut back by 4 bases and J by 5 bases. Per germline, CDR1 SGHTA and CDR2 FQGNSA. The CDR3 is 13 amino acids. The CDR3 reads CASSYRGGYGYTF. CDR3 nucleotides: TGTGCCAGCAGCTACAGGGGAGGGTATGGCTACACCTTC.

The chain employs TRBV3-1 (or the pseudogene TRBV3-2) and TRBJ2-5, with 7 bases that match TRBD1. This CDR3 is built from 15 residues. With 4 bases clipped from V and 4 bases from J, the junction kept 9 bases outside the gene matches. Germline lookup yields CDR1 LGHDT and CDR2 YNNKEL (reference sequence). CDR3 protein: CASSRTRQGGETQYF. For the CDR3, the DNA is TGTGCCAGCAGCCGAACAAGACAGGGTGGAGAGACCCAGTACTTC.

This sequence joins TRBV18 and TRBJ1-5; D is unresolved. The ends were cut back, 2 bases at V and 0 bases at J, with 11 bases in the middle. The germline gives CDR1 KGHSH, CDR2 LQKENI. The CDR3 consists of 16 residues. CDR3 loop: CASSPGAPYSNQPQHF. CDR3 bases: TGTGCCAGCTCACCAGGCGCCCCATATAGCAATCAGCCCCAGCATTTT.

The chain joins TRBV9 to TRBJ2-1; TRBD2 aligns across 9 bases. The CDR3 length is 15 residues. Germline V CDR1 and CDR2: SGDLS, YYNGEE. V trimming: 0 bases; J trimming: 6 bases; junction bases outside the gene matches: 4. The CDR3 loop reads CASSVGAGGRNEQFF. Here the CDR3 DNA reads TGTGCCAGCAGCGTAGGAGCGGGAGGCCGCAATGAGCAGTTCTTC. The full variable domain, in which reference TRBV9 and TRBJ2-1 provide the parts outside the CDR3, is DSGVTQTPKHLITATGQRVTLRCSPRSGDLSVYWYQQSLDQGLQFLIQYYNGEERAKGNILERFSAQQFPDLHSELNLSSLELGDSALYFCASSVGAGGRNEQFFGPGTRLTVL.

The chain recombines TRBV4-3 with TRBJ1-1; D gene ambiguous. The ends were cut back, 4 bases at V and 5 bases at J, with 20 bases in the middle. This CDR3 has 16 amino acids. CDR1 is LGHNA and CDR2 is YSLEER in the germline V gene. The CDR3 region is CASSPTRLPIGTEAFF. The CDR3 bases are TGCGCCAGCAGCCCTACCCGGCTCCCCATCGGAACTGAAGCTTTCTTT.

The CDR3 DNA is TGTGCCAGCAACCCTTTCCGGGACCCTAATTCACCCCTCCACTTT. It codes for CASNPFRDPNSPLHF. The rearrangement links TRBV2 to TRBJ1-6, with D possibly matching TRBD1 (5 bases). The V end was cut by 7 bases, the J end by 6 bases, with 16 bases between. The germline CDR1 and CDR2 sequences are SNHLY and FYNNEI. The CDR3 contains 15 residues.

V gene TRBV19 combines with J gene TRBJ2-7; possible D gene TRBD1, 5 bases. V gave up 3 bases and J gave up 7 bases, with 13 bases separating them. The CDR3 is made up of 13 amino acids. The germline V gene has CDR1 LNHDA and CDR2 SQIVND (reference sequence). For the CDR3, the DNA is TGTGCCAGTAGTATGGGGCAGGGCGGAGAGCAGTACTTC. It encodes CASSMGQGGEQYF.

The chain is built from TRBV18 and TRBJ2-3; 9 bases are shared with TRBD2. J lost 7 bases, V lost 4 bases, and 15 bases had no gene match. CDR1 KGHSH and CDR2 LQKENI come from the germline V gene. The CDR3 has 17 residues. CDR3 residues: CASSRRDAGGPGNTQYF. CDR3 coding DNA: TGTGCCAGCTCACGAAGGGACGCGGGAGGGCCAGGAAATACGCAGTATTTT.

V usage is TRBV7-9 and J usage is TRBJ2-7; 7 positions match TRBD1. This CDR3 is 15 amino acids long. Per the germline V gene, CDR1 is SEHNR and CDR2 is FQNEAQ (reference sequence). J gave up 4 bases and V 5 bases, and 11 bases lay outside the gene matches. The CDR3 coding sequence is TGTGCCAGCAGCCCCGGCCGGGACAGCCTATACGAGCAGTACTTC. It encodes CASSPGRDSLYEQYF.

This clone was seen just once. The chain has TRBV6-2 or TRBV6-3 and TRBJ2-1; D is possibly TRBD1 (5 bases). The CDR3 is made up of 17 amino acids. Deletions cut 6 bases from V and 5 bases from J, with 23 bases between. Germline V gene sequence: CDR1 MNHEY, CDR2 SVGEGT. The CDR3 coding sequence is TGTGCCAGCAGCCTGAACGGTCGGGCAGGGCACAACAATGAGCAGTTCTTC. It encodes CASSLNGRAGHNNEQFF.

This chain links TRBV15 with TRBJ1-2; TRBD1 matches at 7 bases. Germline CDR1 and CDR2: LNHNV and YYDKDF (reference sequence). The junction had 8 bases not matched to a gene; V was cut back by 0 bases and J by 4 bases. The CDR3 is 16 amino acids. The CDR3 loop reads CATSRDVVGTAYGYTF. For the CDR3, the DNA is TGTGCCACCAGCAGAGATGTGGTCGGGACAGCCTATGGCTACACCTTC. The full variable domain, in which reference TRBV15 and TRBJ1-2 provide the parts outside the CDR3, is DAMVIQNPRYQVTQFGKPVTLSCSQTLNHNVMYWYQQKSSQAPKLLFHYYDKDFNNEADTPDNFQSRRPNTSFCFLDIRSPGLGDTAMYLCATSRDVVGTAYGYTFGSGTRLTVV.

V gene TRBV30 combines with J gene TRBJ2-1, with 14 bases matching TRBD2. J lost 0 bases, V lost 2 bases, and 3 bases had no gene match. CDR3 length equals 17 residues. Looked up from germline, CDR1 is GTSNPN and CDR2 is SVGIG (reference sequence). The CDR3 DNA sequence: TGTGCCTGGAGTCGACTAGCGGGAGGGGGCTCCTACAATGAGCAGTTCTTC. Amino acid sequence: CAWSRLAGGGSYNEQFF.

The chain is built from TRBV7-9 and TRBJ2-5, with D unresolved. Germline V gene data show CDR1 as SEHNR and CDR2 as FQNEAQ (reference sequence). V was pared by 8 bases and J by 1 base, with 5 bases between. This CDR3 comprises 11 residues. CDR3 in amino acids: CASRPQETQYF. The CDR3 DNA follows: TGTGCCAGCCGCCCCCAAGAGACCCAGTACTTC.

The rearrangement uses TRBV19 and TRBJ2-7, with 8 positions matching TRBD2. Germline V lookup: CDR1 LNHDA, CDR2 SQIVND (reference sequence). V lost 2 bases to trimming and J lost 3 bases; unmatched junction nucleotides: 6. The CDR3 has 15 amino acids. The CDR3 protein is CASSILAGSYYEQYF. The CDR3 nucleotides read TGTGCCAGTAGTATATTAGCGGGATCCTACTACGAGCAGTACTTC. Together with reference TRBV19 and TRBJ2-7, the CDR3 gives the full variable domain: DGGITQSPKYLFRKEGQNVTLSCEQNLNHDAMYWYRQDPGQGLRLIYYSQIVNDFQKGDIAEGYSVSREKKESFPLTVTSAQKNPTAFYLCASSILAGSYYEQYFGPGTRLTVT.

V usage is TRBV7-2 and J usage is TRBJ1-2, with 8 bases aligning to TRBD1. The V segment lost 5 bases and the J segment 8 bases; nucleotides outside the gene matches: 19. CDR1 and CDR2 (germline): SGHTA, FQGNSA. The CDR3 is 17 residues long. CDR3 DNA: TGTGCCAGCAGCCCTAGGGGTATGATCCAGGGGGCGCCGGGCTACACCTTC. Protein: CASSPRGMIQGAPGYTF. Full variable domain (outside the CDR3, taken from reference TRBV7-2 and TRBJ1-2): GAGVSQSPSNKVTEKGKDVELRCDPISGHTALYWYRQSLGQGLEFLIYFQGNSAPDKSGLPSDRFSAERTGGSVSTLTIQRTQQEDSAVYLCASSPRGMIQGAPGYTFGSGTRLTVV.

The V gene is TRBV19, the J gene TRBJ2-2, with TRBD1 matching over 7 bases. Germline V gene data show CDR1 as LNHDA and CDR2 as SQIVND (reference sequence). V shed 5 bases and J 1 base; nucleotides not matched to a gene: 4. This CDR3 has 15 residues. The CDR3 nucleotides are TGTGCCAGTAGTCCGGGACAGCTGAACACCGGGGAGCTGTTTTTT. This gives the protein CASSPGQLNTGELFF.

The V gene is TRBV3-1 (or the pseudogene TRBV3-2), the J gene TRBJ2-7, with D possibly matching TRBD2 (7 bases). V lost 5 bases to trimming and J lost 5 bases, with 10 bases between them. The CDR3 consists of 12 residues. Germline lookup yields CDR1 LGHDT and CDR2 YNNKEL (reference sequence). The CDR3 DNA is TGTGCCAGCAGCGGGAGGGGGAACGAGCAGTACTTC. Protein product: CASSGRGNEQYF.

The chain has TRBV7-8 and TRBJ2-7; the D call may be TRBD1 or TRBD2 (5 bases each). CDR3 length: 15 amino acids. Trimming stripped 4 bases from V and 1 base from J, with 14 bases between. Germline CDR1 reads SGHVS; CDR2 reads FQNEAQ. The CDR3 region is CASSSPWDQSYEQYF. The CDR3 region has the DNA TGTGCCAGCAGCTCTCCCTGGGACCAATCCTACGAGCAGTACTTC.

The V call is TRBV27, the J call TRBJ2-3; D unclear. The CDR3 length is 13 residues. V gave up 3 bases and J gave up 6 bases, with 10 bases separating them. The germline V gene has CDR1 MNHEY and CDR2 SMNVEV (reference sequence). Here the CDR3 DNA reads TGTGCCAGCAGTTTTGGTGGGTCGGATACGCAGTATTTT. Translation gives CASSFGGSDTQYF.

The chain uses TRBV28 and TRBJ1-2, with D hard to call. This CDR3 spans 13 amino acids. CDR1 is MDHEN, CDR2 SYDVKM, per germline. The V gene lost 2 bases and the J gene lost 4 bases, with 8 bases spanning the gap. This CDR3 is CASSLTLAYGYTF. CDR3 in DNA: TGTGCCAGCAGTTTAACACTGGCCTATGGCTACACCTTC.

This sequence joins TRBV4-2 and TRBJ2-1; TRBD2 is a possible D gene (6 bases). The germline CDR1 and CDR2 sequences are LGHNA and YNFKEQ. The CDR3 spans 15 residues. Trimming left V 0 bases short and J 9 bases short, with 15 bases between. CDR3 DNA: TGTGCCAGCAGCCAAGATCAGGGCGGGAAGGGTGAGCAGTTCTTC. It specifies CASSQDQGGKGEQFF.

V gene TRBV6-2 or TRBV6-3 combines with J gene TRBJ2-3, with D possibly TRBD2 on 5 matching bases. Germline values: CDR1 MNHEY, CDR2 SVGEGT. Trimming shortened V by 0 bases and J by 5 bases, and 12 bases separated the two germline ends. This CDR3 region has 15 residues. CDR3 sequence: CASSYSDSAVDTQYF. The CDR3 nucleotides read TGTGCCAGCAGTTACTCGGACTCCGCTGTAGATACGCAGTATTTT.

Details on this clone: Other DNA sequences of this sample code for an identical CDR3. The chain is built from TRBV7-8 and TRBJ1-5, with D perhaps matching TRBD1 (5 bases). The CDR3 length is 13 residues. V lost 3 bases and J lost 4, with 7 bases in between. CDR1 and CDR2 from the germline V gene are SGHVS and FQNEAQ. The CDR3, as DNA: TGTGCCAGCAGCTTCACAGGTAATCAGCCCCAGCATTTT. Translated: CASSFTGNQPQHF.

The V gene is TRBV2, the J gene TRBJ2-6, with D possibly TRBD2 on 7 matching bases. Germline CDR1 SNHLY, CDR2 FYNNEI. The V and J ends lost 6 bases and 2 bases respectively, with 14 bases between them. This CDR3 spans 16 amino acids. The CDR3 DNA sequence: TGTGCCAGCAGCGTTGGGGGGGGCGCTGGGGCCAACGTCCTGACTTTC. Translating it yields CASSVGGGAGANVLTF.